This T cell receptor beta chain was captured by sequencing in a study of blood T cell repertoires in COVID-19. Overall study: The United States, Italy and Spain provided the acute and convalescent COVID-19 samples. Sources were T cells, B-cell-depleted T cells, or PBMCs; the material itself was cDNA or gDNA.

The authors' processing: Amplification with reference gene primers provided the estimates of nucleated cell counts. Clones were sequenced by immunoSEQ multiplex PCR, and TCRdb holds only the in-frame ones, with some missing. Clone size and V and J calls were adopted from that table, with D and trimming inferred from the DNA. Of approximately 150,000 clones in the sample, 75% to 90% were seen once. The sequence derives from a man between 65 and 79 years old with acute or convalescent COVID-19. Specimen: peripheral blood.

Here the CDR3 DNA reads TGCGCCAGCAGTTATAACCAGGGAAGGCGGGAGCAGTTCTTC. It translates to CASSYNQGRREQFF. This chain links TRBV5-1 with TRBJ2-1; D perhaps matches TRBD1 (5 bases). Between the trimmed V and J ends, which lost 5 bases and 10 bases, there was a span of 19 bases. This CDR3 has 14 residues. Germline values: CDR1 SGHRS, CDR2 YFSETQ.